A single sample is the source of the 18 T cell receptor beta chains below, sequenced in a study of kidney transplant recipient with SARS-CoV-2 infection. TCRdb fed the reads into MiXCR, producing one record per CDR3 protein. This sample carries fewer than 250,000 distinct CDR3 sequences, 25% to 35% of them seen once, and the ten largest clones take roughly 7%. The specimen comprised a blood sample, sampled at baseline and on day 111 from a kidney transplant recipient. All receptors derive from a male patient in his thirties who had COVID-19 and was a kidney transplant recipient. Some T cells may be transferred from the graft donor.

This clonotype was seen repeatedly, ten times or more. The chain recombines TRBV6-6 with TRBJ1-2; D is unclear. Between the trimmed V and J ends, which lost 5 bases and 4 bases, there was a span of 23 bases. Germline V CDR1 and CDR2: MNHNY, SVGAGI (reference sequence). The CDR3 runs 17 residues. CDR3 loop: CASSRGEGGRKTYGYTF. The CDR3 DNA follows: TGTGCCAGCAGTCGGGGTGAAGGTGGGAGAAAGACCTATGGCTACACCTTC.

A note on this clonotype: This may be a read error, as it is one base from a much larger clone. This chain uses TRBV13 with TRBJ2-6; D is undetermined. This CDR3 has 18 residues. V lost 5 bases and J 12 bases, leaving 29 bases between the germline ends. Germline V gives CDR1 PRHDT, CDR2 FYEKMQ (reference sequence). CDR3 amino acids: CASSPLKLSTKSGSVLTF. DNA of the CDR3: TGTGCCAGCAGCCCACTAAAGCTGAGTACAAAGTCGGGCAGCGTCCTGACTTTC.

As to this clonotype: Since a much larger clone is just one base distant, this may be a read error. The DNA of the CDR3 is TGTGCCAGCGGTTTCTCTGGGACAGGGAACAAAGCTTTCTTT. Its translation is CASGFSGTGNKAFF. This chain links TRBV28 with TRBJ1-1; 9 bases map to TRBD1. The V gene's germline CDR1 is MDHEN and CDR2 SYDVKM. This CDR3 comprises 14 residues.

On this clonotype: A much larger clone lies one base from this, so it may be a read error. The chain is built from TRBV19 and TRBJ2-2; maybe TRBD2 (6 bases). The CDR3 contains 14 residues. Germline loops: CDR1 LNHDA, CDR2 SQIVND (reference sequence). The CDR3 coding sequence is TGTGCCAGTAGCCTGGGGCCCGAGACCGGGGGGCTGTTTTTT. Its protein is CASSLGPETGGLFF.

This clonotype was observed many times. This chain connects TRBV3-1 to TRBJ1-2; no clear D gene. Germline-derived CDR1 and CDR2 are LGHDT and YNNKEL (reference sequence). V lost 5 bases, J lost 4 bases, and 23 bases lay in between. CDR3 length: 17 residues. CDR3 residues: CASSSESTLRKTYGYTF. The CDR3 DNA sequence: TGTGCCAGCAGCTCTGAATCCACCCTTCGAAAGACCTATGGCTACACCTTC.

In its sample, this clonotype was seen many times. This rearrangement joins TRBV5-1 to TRBJ1-1; the D is unclear. Germline CDR1 SGHRS, CDR2 YFSETQ. Between the trimmed V and J ends, which lost 7 bases and 1 base, there was a span of 11 bases. The CDR3 contains 13 residues. DNA for the CDR3: TGCGCCAGCGGACCTGGCGGGAACACTGAAGCTTTCTTT. Translated, it gives CASGPGGNTEAFF.

Ten or more counts support this clonotype. The chain is built from TRBV5-8 and TRBJ1-2, with D hard to call. V was shortened by 7 bases and J by 4 bases, with 23 bases between the two germline ends. This CDR3 has 16 residues. The germline CDR1 and CDR2 sequences are SGHTS and YDEGEE. The CDR3 region is CASSEAHPRKTYGYTF. CDR3 nucleotides: TGTGCCAGCTCGGAGGCTCATCCACGAAAGACCTATGGCTACACCTTC.

This clonotype has just a few counts. This chain joins TRBV3-1 and TRBJ2-5; D remains ambiguous. This CDR3 spans 17 amino acids. From germline, CDR1 is LGHDT and CDR2 YNNKEL (reference sequence). The V end was cut by 5 bases, the J end by 5 bases, with 24 bases between. CDR3 amino acids: CASSERHPISFSETQYF. The CDR3, as DNA: TGTGCCAGCAGCGAAAGACATCCCATTTCTTTCTCTGAGACCCAGTACTTC.

This clonotype was detected ten times or more. V gene TRBV28 combines with J gene TRBJ2-1; TRBD2 matches at 7 bases. V was pared by 2 bases and J by 4 bases, with 2 bases of the junction left unmatched. The germline gives CDR1 MDHEN, CDR2 SYDVKM. This CDR3 contains 14 residues. The CDR3 coding sequence is TGTGCCAGCAGTTTACGGGGAGGGTACAATGAGCAGTTCTTC. This translates into CASSLRGGYNEQFF.

This clonotype was found many times. The chain combines TRBV6-5 with TRBJ2-7; 14 bases match TRBD2. This CDR3 spans 18 amino acids. With V trimmed by 6 bases and J by 6 bases, 16 bases remained unmatched. In germline, CDR1 is MNHEY, CDR2 SVGAGI. Written as DNA, the CDR3 is TGTGCCAGCAGCCGTAAACCCCCGGGACTAGCGGGAGCTGCCGAGCAGTACTTC. Amino acid sequence: CASSRKPPGLAGAAEQYF.

This clonotype was seen more than once but under ten times. The genes are TRBV10-3 and TRBJ2-1; TRBD2 matches at 13 bases. Trimming cost V 6 bases and J 2 bases; bases outside gene matches: 4. There are 16 residues in the CDR3. Germline V CDR1 and CDR2: ENHRY, SYGVKD. The CDR3 spells CAISQTSGRPYNEQFF. The DNA for the CDR3 is TGTGCCATCAGCCAGACTAGCGGGAGGCCCTACAATGAGCAGTTCTTC.

This clonotype came up many times. This chain joins TRBV3-1 and TRBJ2-1; TRBD2 aligns across 10 bases. The V gene's germline CDR1 is LGHDT and CDR2 YNNKEL (reference sequence). The CDR3 covers 16 residues. J lost 1 base, V lost 3 bases, and 3 bases had no gene match. The CDR3 reads CASSQLAGGSYNEQFF. The CDR3 region has the DNA TGTGCCAGCAGCCAGTTAGCGGGGGGTTCCTACAATGAGCAGTTCTTC.

Ten or more counts support this clonotype. This chain connects TRBV28 to TRBJ2-6; D not certain. Germline CDR1 and CDR2: MDHEN and SYDVKM. CDR3 size: 15 residues. V was pared by 1 base and J by 1 base, with 5 bases between. The CDR3 loop reads CASSLSGSGANVLTF. CDR3 nucleotide sequence: TGTGCCAGCAGTTTATCCGGGTCTGGGGCCAACGTCCTGACTTTC.

This clonotype was counted ten times or more. The chain joins TRBV27 to TRBJ2-3; maybe TRBD2 (5 bases). Deletions cut 0 bases from V and 4 bases from J, with 11 bases between. Germline CDR1 is MNHEY and CDR2 is SMNVEV (reference sequence). The CDR3 consists of 15 residues. CDR3: CASSLSWPRADTQYF. CDR3 nucleotides: TGTGCCAGCAGTTTATCTTGGCCGAGGGCAGATACGCAGTATTTT.

In the case of this clonotype: This may be a read error: a much more frequent sequence differs by one nucleotide. CDR3 loop: CASSFYGEGSMYEQYF. The CDR3 DNA reads TGTGCCAGCAGTTTTTACGGCGAGGGGTCGATGTACGAGCAGTACTTC. This chain uses TRBV12-3 or TRBV12-4 with TRBJ2-7; TRBD1 or TRBD2 may be the D gene (5 bases each). Trimming cost V 3 bases and J 4 bases, with 19 bases left between them. CDR3 length: 16 residues.

Regarding this clonotype: It is likely a read error, because the conserved phenylalanine at the end of the CDR3 is missing. The chain is built from TRBV10-3 and TRBJ2-1; 8 bases map to TRBD2. Germline CDR1 and CDR2: ENHRY and SYGVKD. J was trimmed by 2 bases and V by 5 bases; bases with no gene match: 5. This CDR3 has 15 residues. CDR3 bases: TGTGCCATCAGTCAGGGACTAGAGGCCTACAATGAGCAGTTCCTC. It translates to CAISQGLEAYNEQFL.

This clonotype came up many times. This chain connects TRBV4-3 to TRBJ2-1; a weak D match, TRBD1 (6 bases). V gave up 3 bases and J gave up 1 base, with 13 bases separating them. This CDR3 comprises 16 residues. Looked up from germline, CDR1 is LGHNA and CDR2 is YSLEER. CDR3 residues: CASSHSGVGSYNEQFF. The CDR3, as DNA: TGCGCCAGCAGCCACTCAGGGGTTGGATCCTACAATGAGCAGTTCTTC.

In its sample, this clonotype was seen many times. V usage is TRBV15 and J usage is TRBJ1-2; D gene uncertain. Deletions cut 5 bases from V and 4 bases from J, with 23 bases between. Germline V gene sequence: CDR1 LNHNV, CDR2 YYDKDF (reference sequence). The CDR3 totals 17 residues. The CDR3 DNA sequence: TGTGCCACCAGCTTGAGAGCAAGGTGTGGAAAGACCTATGGCTACACCTTC. Encoded protein: CATSLRARCGKTYGYTF.